The clone carrying this T cell receptor (beta chain) has ten or more counts. No antigen is known for it. In the original analysis: CDR3 was compared across clinicopathological groups, and the resulting differences were used to build a distant-metastasis classifier for papillary thyroid cancer. TCRdb redid the clone calls on the PCR reads using MiXCR. The V and J calls reflect TCRdb's pipeline rather than the authors' work. The table records fewer than 50,000 clones, around 15% of them present only once. The data belong to a study of metastatic and nonmetastatic thyroid tumors. Study overall: The comparison covered peripheral blood and tumor or nodule tissue in malignant and benign thyroid patients. Overall study results and limits: As reported, TCR beta diversity in blood and tumor was significantly higher in malignant thyroid tumors than in benign nodules.

There were no patients who had received any treatment before thyroid surgery. The germline CDR1 and CDR2 sequences are LNHDA and SQIVND (reference sequence). The CDR3 covers 15 residues. Losses at the gene ends were 3 bases for V and 6 bases for J; bases not matched to a gene: 8. This clonotype originated in a female donor with papillary thyroid cancer or a benign thyroid nodule (not recorded which). Some clones in this sample may be carry-over from other donors' samples. The gene calls are TRBV19 and TRBJ1-2, with 9 bases fitting TRBD1. Material for sequencing was blood. As DNA, the CDR3 is TGTGCCAGTAGTATCCCGGCGACAGGGGGACATGGCTACACCTTC. Translation: CASSIPATGGHGYTF.